The sequence of this TCR beta chain was determined in a study of blood T cell repertoires in COVID-19. Study-level background: The cDNA or gDNA used as material had been derived from T cells, B-cell-depleted T cells, or PBMCs.

Generated by immunoSEQ multiplex PCR, the TCRdb table keeps only in-frame clones and is missing some. The top ten clones hold around 13% of a sample with 120,000 to 150,000 clones, about three quarters of them seen once. CDR3 length: 15 amino acids. The germline V gene encodes CDR1 MDHEN and CDR2 SYDVKM. The V end was cut by 2 bases, the J end by 7 bases, with 12 bases between. The genes are TRBV28 and TRBJ1-6; D may be TRBD1 (6 bases). The clonotype was recovered from an older man with acute or convalescent COVID-19. Sequenced sample: peripheral blood. The CDR3 loop reads CASSLGGRVNSPLHF. The CDR3 DNA sequence: TGTGCCAGCAGTTTAGGGGGCAGGGTGAATTCACCCCTCCACTTT.